Below are 5 T cell receptor beta chains sequenced from a single sample in a study of OX40 agonist ivuxolimab in advanced cancers. Produced via immunoSEQ multiplex PCR; TCRdb's table is partial and in-frame only. This table has about 27,000 clones, approximately 86% appearing once. Specimen: CD4+ or CD8+ T cells sorted from blood, collected in a trial of the OX40 agonist ivuxolimab. The receptors here all came from an adult with an advanced solid tumor such as melanoma, head and neck, liver or kidney cancer.

In this sample, this clone turned up once. The CDR3 sequence: CASTEGQGAYEQYF. The CDR3 DNA is TGTGCCAGCACCGAGGGACAGGGGGCTTACGAGCAGTACTTC. The genes are TRBV11-2 and TRBJ2-7; 12 bases agree with TRBD1. This CDR3 is built from 14 residues. Germline lookup yields CDR1 SGHAT and CDR2 FQNNGV. Unmatched junction bases numbered 5, after V lost 7 bases and J lost 4 bases.

The chain couples TRBV27 to TRBJ2-7, with unresolved D. CDR1 MNHEY and CDR2 SMNVEV come from the germline V gene (reference sequence). V was pared by 5 bases and J by 3 bases, with 17 bases between. The CDR3 covers 15 residues. The CDR3 DNA is TGTGCCAGCAGTCCCCTCGGACGGAAGGACTACGAGCAGTACTTC. This translates into CASSPLGRKDYEQYF.

The J gene is TRBJ2-5, the V gene TRBV18; no firm D call. Trimming removed 5 bases at V and 1 base at J, with 17 bases between. Germline loops: CDR1 KGHSH, CDR2 LQKENI. This CDR3 contains 16 residues. The CDR3 nucleotides are TGTGCCAGCTCAGCGCCCCCTGGGGAAAGCCAAGAGACCCAGTACTTC. It yields the protein CASSAPPGESQETQYF.

This chain links TRBV7-9 with TRBJ2-7; D perhaps matches TRBD2 (5 bases). This CDR3 contains 13 residues. CDR1 SEHNR and CDR2 FQNEAQ come from the germline V gene (reference sequence). Between the trimmed V and J ends, which lost 3 bases and 2 bases, there was a span of 8 bases. The CDR3 DNA is TGTGCCAGCAGCTTCGGGGTGACCTACGAGCAGTACTTC. It translates to CASSFGVTYEQYF.

This rearrangement joins TRBV9 to TRBJ2-7; 7 bases match TRBD1. The CDR3 has 16 amino acids. Unmatched junction bases numbered 11, after V lost 4 bases and J lost 1 base. CDR1 is SGDLS, CDR2 YYNGEE, per germline. CDR3 residues: CASSPHTGTESYEQYF. Written as DNA, the CDR3 is TGTGCCAGCAGCCCCCACACCGGGACAGAGTCCTACGAGCAGTACTTC.